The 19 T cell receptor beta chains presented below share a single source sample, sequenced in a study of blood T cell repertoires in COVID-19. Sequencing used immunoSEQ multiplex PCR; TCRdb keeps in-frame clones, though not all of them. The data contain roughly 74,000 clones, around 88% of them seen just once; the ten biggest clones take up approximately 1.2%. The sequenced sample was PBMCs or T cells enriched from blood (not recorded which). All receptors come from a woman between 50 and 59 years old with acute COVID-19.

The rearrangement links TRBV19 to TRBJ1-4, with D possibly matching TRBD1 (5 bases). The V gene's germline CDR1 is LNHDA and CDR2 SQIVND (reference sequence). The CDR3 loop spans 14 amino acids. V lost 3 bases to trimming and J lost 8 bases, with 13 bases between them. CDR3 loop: CASSIPDIDEKLFF. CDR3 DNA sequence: TGTGCCAGTAGTATCCCGGACATCGACGAAAAACTGTTTTTT.

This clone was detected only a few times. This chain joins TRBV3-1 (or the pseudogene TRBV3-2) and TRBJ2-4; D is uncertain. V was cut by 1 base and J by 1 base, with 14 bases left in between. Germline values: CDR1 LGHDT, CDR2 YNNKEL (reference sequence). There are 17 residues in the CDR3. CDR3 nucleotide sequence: TGTGCCAGCAGCCAAGTATTTAGCAAGAGGGCCAAAAACATTCAGTACTTC. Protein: CASSQVFSKRAKNIQYF.

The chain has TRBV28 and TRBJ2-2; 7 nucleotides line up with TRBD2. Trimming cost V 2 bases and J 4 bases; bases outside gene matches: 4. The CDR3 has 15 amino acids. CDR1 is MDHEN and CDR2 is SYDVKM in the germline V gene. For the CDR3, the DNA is TGTGCCAGCAGTTTAGCTTCGGGGGGCACCGGGGAGCTGTTTTTT. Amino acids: CASSLASGGTGELFF. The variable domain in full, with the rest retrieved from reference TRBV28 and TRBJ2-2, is DVKVTQSSRYLVKRTGEKVFLECVQDMDHENMFWYRQDPGLGLRLIYFSYDVKMKEKGDIPEGYSVSREKKERFSLILESASTNQTSMYLCASSLASGGTGELFFGEGSRLTVL.

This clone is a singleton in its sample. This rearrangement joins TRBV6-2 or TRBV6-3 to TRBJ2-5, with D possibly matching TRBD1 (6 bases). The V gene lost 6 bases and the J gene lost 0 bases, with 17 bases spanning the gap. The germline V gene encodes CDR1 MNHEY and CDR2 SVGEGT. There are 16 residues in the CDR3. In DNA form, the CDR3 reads TGTGCCAGCAGCTCTCCGGGACACCAGTACCAAGAGACCCAGTACTTC. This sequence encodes CASSSPGHQYQETQYF.

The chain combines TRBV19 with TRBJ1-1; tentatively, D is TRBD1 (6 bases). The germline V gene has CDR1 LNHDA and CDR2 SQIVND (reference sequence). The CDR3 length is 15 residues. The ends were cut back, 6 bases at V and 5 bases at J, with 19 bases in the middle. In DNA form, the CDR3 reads TGTGCCAGTAGCCTTCCTAGGGGAGGGGGGACTGAAGCTTTCTTT. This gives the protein CASSLPRGGGTEAFF.

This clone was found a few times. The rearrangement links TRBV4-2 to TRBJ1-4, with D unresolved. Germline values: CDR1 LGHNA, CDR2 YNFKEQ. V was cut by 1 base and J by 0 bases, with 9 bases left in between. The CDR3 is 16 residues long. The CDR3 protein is CASSQVFGATNEKLFF. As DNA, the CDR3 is TGTGCCAGCAGCCAAGTTTTCGGTGCAACTAATGAAAAACTGTTTTTT.

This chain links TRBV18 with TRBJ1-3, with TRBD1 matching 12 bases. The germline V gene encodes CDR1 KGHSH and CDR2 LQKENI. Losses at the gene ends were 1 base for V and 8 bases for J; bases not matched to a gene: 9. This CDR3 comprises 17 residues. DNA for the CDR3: TGTGCCAGCTCACCACAAGGGACAGGGGGCCTCGACCACACCATATATTTT. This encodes CASSPQGTGGLDHTIYF.

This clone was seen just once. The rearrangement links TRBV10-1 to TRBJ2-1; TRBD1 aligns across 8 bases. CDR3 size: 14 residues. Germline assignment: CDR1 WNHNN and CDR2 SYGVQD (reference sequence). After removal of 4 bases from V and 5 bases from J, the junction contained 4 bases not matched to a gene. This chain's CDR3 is CASSAGQVNNEQFF. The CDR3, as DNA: TGCGCCAGCAGTGCGGGACAGGTAAACAATGAGCAGTTCTTC.

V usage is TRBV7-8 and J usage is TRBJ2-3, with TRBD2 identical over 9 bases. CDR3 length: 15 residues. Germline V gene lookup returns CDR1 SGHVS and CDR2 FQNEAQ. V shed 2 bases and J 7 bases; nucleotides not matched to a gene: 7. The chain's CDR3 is CASSLSWREGNTQYF. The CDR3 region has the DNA TGTGCCAGCAGCTTAAGCTGGCGGGAGGGGAATACGCAGTATTTT. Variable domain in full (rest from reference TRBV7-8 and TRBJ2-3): GAGVSQSPRYKVAKRGQDVALRCDPISGHVSLFWYQQALGQGPEFLTYFQNEAQLDKSGLPSDRFFAERPEGSVSTLKIQRTQQEDSAVYLCASSLSWREGNTQYFGPGTRLTVL.

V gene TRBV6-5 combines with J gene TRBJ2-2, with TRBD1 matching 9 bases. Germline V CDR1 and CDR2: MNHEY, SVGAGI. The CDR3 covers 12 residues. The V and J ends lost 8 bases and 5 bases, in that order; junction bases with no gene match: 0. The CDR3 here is CASGQGTGELFF. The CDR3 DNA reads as TGTGCCAGCGGACAGGGGACCGGGGAGCTGTTTTTT.

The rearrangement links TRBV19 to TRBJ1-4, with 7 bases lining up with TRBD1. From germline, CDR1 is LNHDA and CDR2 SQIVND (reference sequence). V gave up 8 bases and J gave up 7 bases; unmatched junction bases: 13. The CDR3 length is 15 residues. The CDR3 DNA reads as TGTGCCAGTTGTCTCCAGGGGGTTGGGGGTGAAAAACTGTTTTTT. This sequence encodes CASCLQGVGGEKLFF.

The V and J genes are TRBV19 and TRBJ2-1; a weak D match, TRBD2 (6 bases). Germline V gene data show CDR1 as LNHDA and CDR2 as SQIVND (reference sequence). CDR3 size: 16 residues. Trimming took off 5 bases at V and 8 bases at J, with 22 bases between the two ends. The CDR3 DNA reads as TGTGCCAGTAGTCCCTATATGGGAGGAGGGTTCGATGAGCAGTTCTTC. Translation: CASSPYMGGGFDEQFF. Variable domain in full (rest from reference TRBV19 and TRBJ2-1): DGGITQSPKYLFRKEGQNVTLSCEQNLNHDAMYWYRQDPGQGLRLIYYSQIVNDFQKGDIAEGYSVSREKKESFPLTVTSAQKNPTAFYLCASSPYMGGGFDEQFFGPGTRLTVL.

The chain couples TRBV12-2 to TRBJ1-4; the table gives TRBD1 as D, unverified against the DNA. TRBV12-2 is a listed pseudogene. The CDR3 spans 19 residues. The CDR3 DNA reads TGTGCAAGTCGCGCCAACCCGACAGGGAGCGGAACAACTAATGAAAAACTGTTTTTT. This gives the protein CASRANPTGSGTTNEKLFF.

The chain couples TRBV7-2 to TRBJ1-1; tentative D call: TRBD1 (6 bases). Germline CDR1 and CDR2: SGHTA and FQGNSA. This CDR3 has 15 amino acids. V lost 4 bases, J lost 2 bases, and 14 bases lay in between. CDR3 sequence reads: CASSSPGGLNTEAFF. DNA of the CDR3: TGTGCCAGCAGCTCCCCGGGGGGGCTAAACACTGAAGCTTTCTTT.

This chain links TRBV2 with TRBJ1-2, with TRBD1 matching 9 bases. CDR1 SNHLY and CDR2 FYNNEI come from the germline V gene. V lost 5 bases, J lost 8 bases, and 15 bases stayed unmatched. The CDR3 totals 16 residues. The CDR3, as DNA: TGTGCCAGCAGTTATATAACAGGGGGCGGTTTGTCCGGCTACACCTTC. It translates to CASSYITGGGLSGYTF.

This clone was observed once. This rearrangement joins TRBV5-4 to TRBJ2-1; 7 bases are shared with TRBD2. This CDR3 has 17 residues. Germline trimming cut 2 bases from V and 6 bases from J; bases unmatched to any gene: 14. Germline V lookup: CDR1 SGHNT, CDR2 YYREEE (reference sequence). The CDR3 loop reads CASSFLSGASWFNEQFF. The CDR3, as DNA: TGTGCCAGCAGCTTTCTGAGCGGGGCTAGTTGGTTCAATGAGCAGTTCTTC.

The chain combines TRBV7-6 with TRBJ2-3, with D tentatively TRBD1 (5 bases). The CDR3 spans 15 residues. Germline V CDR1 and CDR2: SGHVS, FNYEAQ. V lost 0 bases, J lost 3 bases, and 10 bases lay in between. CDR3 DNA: TGTGCCAGCAGCTTAGCTTTGGGGCAAACAGATACGCAGTATTTT. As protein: CASSLALGQTDTQYF.

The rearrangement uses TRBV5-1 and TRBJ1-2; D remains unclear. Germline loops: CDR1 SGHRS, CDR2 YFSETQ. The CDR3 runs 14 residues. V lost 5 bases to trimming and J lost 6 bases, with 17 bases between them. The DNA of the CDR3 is TGCGCCAGCAGACCCTTATTCGGTATGAATGGCTACACCTTC. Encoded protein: CASRPLFGMNGYTF.

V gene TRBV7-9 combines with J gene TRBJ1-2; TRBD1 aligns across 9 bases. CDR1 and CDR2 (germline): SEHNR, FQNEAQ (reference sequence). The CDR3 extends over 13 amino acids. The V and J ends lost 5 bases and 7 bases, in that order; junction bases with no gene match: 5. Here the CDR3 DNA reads TGTGCCAGCAGCCGGGGACAGGGTGGTGGCTACACCTTC. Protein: CASSRGQGGGYTF.